This is a list of T cell receptor beta chains from one sample in a study of cytomegalovirus exposure and HLA in healthy donors. The assay was immunoSEQ multiplex PCR, and TCRdb's table has in-frame clones only and misses some. The sample consists of about 140,000 clones, 70% to 80% of them appearing once. Specimen: PBMCs. Source of these receptors: a female donor in good health and CMV-seronegative. CDR3s include the opening cysteine and the closing phenylalanine or tryptophan. The D gene is left open where the match is weak. Clone size is shown for a subset of rows, as once, few, many or a class of expanded clone.

abundance: NA
v_gene: TRBV27
d_gene: NA
j_gene: TRBJ2-7
CDR3nt: TGTGCCAGCAGTAGGAGGCCCTCTAACTACGAGCAGTACTTC
CDR3aa: CASSRRPSNYEQYF

abundance: NA
v_gene: TRBV30
d_gene: NA
j_gene: TRBJ1-2
CDR3nt: TGTGCCTCTCTCAACCCACAGGGACGGGGCTACACCTTC
CDR3aa: CASLNPQGRGYTF

abundance: NA
v_gene: TRBV6-1
d_gene: NA
j_gene: TRBJ2-6
CDR3nt: TGTGCCAGCAGTGCCTCCGGAGGGGGGGCCAACGTCCTGACTTTC
CDR3aa: CASSASGGGANVLTF

abundance: NA
v_gene: TRBV27
d_gene: NA
j_gene: TRBJ2-1
CDR3nt: TGTGCCAGCGGCGGCGGCGGGCCGTCCTACAATGAGCAGTTCTTC
CDR3aa: CASGGGGPSYNEQFF

abundance: NA
v_gene: TRBV7-9
d_gene: TRBD1
j_gene: TRBJ2-7
CDR3nt: TGTGCCAGCAGCTTAGATAACAGGGGTGAACAGTACTTC
CDR3aa: CASSLDNRGEQYF

abundance: NA
v_gene: TRBV2
d_gene: NA
j_gene: TRBJ1-1
CDR3nt: TGTGCCAGCTCCCCGGGAGGGGCACGTACTGAAGCTTTCTTT
CDR3aa: CASSPGGARTEAFF

abundance: few
v_gene: TRBV12-5
d_gene: NA
j_gene: TRBJ1-1
CDR3nt: TGTGCTAGTGGTTTGGTACAAGGGGGATCTGAAGCTTTCTTT
CDR3aa: CASGLVQGGSEAFF

abundance: NA
v_gene: TRBV4-2
d_gene: TRBD2
j_gene: TRBJ2-3
CDR3nt: TGTGCCAGCAGCCAAGATGAGCGGGGGGGCAAAGATACGCAGTATTTT
CDR3aa: CASSQDERGGKDTQYF

abundance: NA
v_gene: TRBV7-2
d_gene: TRBD1
j_gene: TRBJ2-7
CDR3nt: TGTGCCAGCAACCCGACAGGGGTGGGCGAGCAGTACTTC
CDR3aa: CASNPTGVGEQYF

abundance: NA
v_gene: TRBV11-2
d_gene: NA
j_gene: TRBJ1-5
CDR3nt: TGTGCCAGCAGGGAGGGCAATCAGCCCCAGCATTTT
CDR3aa: CASREGNQPQHF

abundance: few
v_gene: TRBV9
d_gene: TRBD2
j_gene: TRBJ2-1
CDR3nt: TGTGCCAGCAGCCTCAACCATGGGGGGAGGGATGAGCAGTTCTTC
CDR3aa: CASSLNHGGRDEQFF

abundance: NA
v_gene: TRBV11-3
d_gene: NA
j_gene: TRBJ2-1
CDR3nt: TGTGCCAGCAGCTTAGGGTCTAGATTGGATGAGCAGTTCTTC
CDR3aa: CASSLGSRLDEQFF

abundance: NA
v_gene: TRBV5-4
d_gene: NA
j_gene: TRBJ2-7
CDR3nt: TGTGCCAGCAGCTTCCCTGGGGGGTACGAGCAGTACTTC
CDR3aa: CASSFPGGYEQYF

abundance: NA
v_gene: TRBV9
d_gene: TRBD2
j_gene: TRBJ2-2
CDR3nt: TGTGCCAGCAGCGTATACCAGCGGGGGACCGGGGAGCTGTTTTTT
CDR3aa: CASSVYQRGTGELFF

abundance: NA
v_gene: TRBV18
d_gene: NA
j_gene: TRBJ2-5
CDR3nt: TGTGCCAGCTCACCGCAGGGAGGAGAGACCCAGTACTTC
CDR3aa: CASSPQGGETQYF

abundance: NA
v_gene: TRBV25-1
d_gene: NA
j_gene: TRBJ1-1
CDR3nt: TGTGCCAGCAGTACCGGACTTGAAGCTTTCTTT
CDR3aa: CASSTGLEAFF

abundance: NA
v_gene: TRBV7-2
d_gene: NA
j_gene: TRBJ2-7
CDR3nt: TGTGCCAGCAGCTGGAAGGAAGAGGGAGAGCAGTACTTC
CDR3aa: CASSWKEEGEQYF

abundance: NA
v_gene: TRBV18
d_gene: NA
j_gene: TRBJ1-5
CDR3nt: TGTGCCAGCTCAAGGGGGTCTCATCAGCCCCAGCATTTT
CDR3aa: CASSRGSHQPQHF

abundance: NA
v_gene: TRBV29-1
d_gene: NA
j_gene: TRBJ1-1
CDR3nt: TGCAGCGGGGGAGGCACTGAAGCTTTCTTT
CDR3aa: CSGGGTEAFF

abundance: NA
v_gene: TRBV18
d_gene: NA
j_gene: TRBJ1-1
CDR3nt: TGTGCCAGCTCACCTTCCCGAGAGGGCGAAGCTTTCTTT
CDR3aa: CASSPSREGEAFF

abundance: NA
v_gene: TRBV6-4
d_gene: NA
j_gene: TRBJ1-5
CDR3nt: TGTGCCAGCAATCGACCCCCGAGGAGCAATCAGCCCCAGCATTTT
CDR3aa: CASNRPPRSNQPQHF

abundance: NA
v_gene: TRBV5-4
d_gene: TRBD2
j_gene: TRBJ2-1
CDR3nt: TGTGCCAGCAGCTTAAGGCTAGCGGGAGTCAATGAGCAGTTCTTC
CDR3aa: CASSLRLAGVNEQFF

abundance: few
v_gene: TRBV6-1
d_gene: TRBD2
j_gene: TRBJ2-3
CDR3nt: TGTGCCAGTGCGGCGGGGGGCGCACAAGATACGCAGTATTTT
CDR3aa: CASAAGGAQDTQYF

abundance: few
v_gene: TRBV9
d_gene: NA
j_gene: TRBJ1-3
CDR3nt: TGTGCCAGCAGCGTCGGGCTGACAGCAGGAAACACCATATATTTT
CDR3aa: CASSVGLTAGNTIYF

abundance: NA
v_gene: TRBV2
d_gene: TRBD1
j_gene: TRBJ2-7
CDR3nt: TGTGCCAGCAGTGCAGGGGGCTACGAGCAGTACTTC
CDR3aa: CASSAGGYEQYF

abundance: NA
v_gene: TRBV5-1
d_gene: TRBD1
j_gene: TRBJ1-2
CDR3nt: TGCGCCAGCAGCCGGTACCTATCACAGGGGGCTAACTATGGCTACACCTTC
CDR3aa: CASSRYLSQGANYGYTF

abundance: NA
v_gene: TRBV6-6
d_gene: NA
j_gene: TRBJ2-7
CDR3nt: TGTGCCAGCAGTTCAAGTGGTTCGGGGCGGGGAGAGCAGTACTTC
CDR3aa: CASSSSGSGRGEQYF

abundance: few
v_gene: TRBV5-6
d_gene: NA
j_gene: TRBJ2-5
CDR3nt: TGTGCCAGCAGCTTCAAAATGAGGGAGCAGTACTTC
CDR3aa: CASSFKMREQYF

abundance: NA
v_gene: TRBV2
d_gene: TRBD2
j_gene: TRBJ2-7
CDR3nt: TGTGCCAGCAGGACTAGCGGCTCCTACGAGCAGTACTTC
CDR3aa: CASRTSGSYEQYF

abundance: once
v_gene: TRBV29-1
d_gene: NA
j_gene: TRBJ1-3
CDR3nt: TGCAGCGTTGAACAGGGTGGGGACACCATATATTTT
CDR3aa: CSVEQGGDTIYF

abundance: NA
v_gene: TRBV6-5
d_gene: NA
j_gene: TRBJ2-1
CDR3nt: TGTGCCAGCAGTTCCCAAACTAGAAACAATGAGCAGTTCTTC
CDR3aa: CASSSQTRNNEQFF